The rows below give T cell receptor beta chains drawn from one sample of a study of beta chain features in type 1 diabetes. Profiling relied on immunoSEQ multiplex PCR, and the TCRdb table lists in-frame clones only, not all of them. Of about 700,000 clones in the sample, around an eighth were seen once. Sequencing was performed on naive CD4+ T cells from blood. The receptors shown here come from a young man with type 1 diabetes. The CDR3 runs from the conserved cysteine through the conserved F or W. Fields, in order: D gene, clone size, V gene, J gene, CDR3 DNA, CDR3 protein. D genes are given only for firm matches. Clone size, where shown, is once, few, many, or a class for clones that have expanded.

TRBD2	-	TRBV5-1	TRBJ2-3	TGCGCCAGCAGCTCACTAGCGGGGGGGCCTACAGATACGCAGTATTTT	CASSSLAGGPTDTQYF
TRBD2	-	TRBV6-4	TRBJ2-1	TGTGCCAGCAGTTTGCTCGGGGGGGATTACAATGAGCAGTTCTTC	CASSLLGGDYNEQFF
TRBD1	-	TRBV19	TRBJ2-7	TGTGCCAGTAGTATATCTCCGGGACAGGGGAATGAGCAGTACTTC	CASSISPGQGNEQYF
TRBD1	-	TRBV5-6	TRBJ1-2	TGTGCCAGCAGCTCGGCGGCCTTGACAGGGGACGGCTACACCTTC	CASSSAALTGDGYTF
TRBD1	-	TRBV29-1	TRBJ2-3	TGCAGCGTTGAATTCGACAGGGGAACAGATACGCAGTATTTT	CSVEFDRGTDTQYF
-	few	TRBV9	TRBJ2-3	TGTGCCAGCAGCCCCCGGGGAGCTTGGGGCACAGATACGCAGTATTTT	CASSPRGAWGTDTQYF
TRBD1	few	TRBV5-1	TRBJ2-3	TGCGCCAGCAGCTCGGGACAGTCTAGCACAGATACGCAGTATTTT	CASSSGQSSTDTQYF
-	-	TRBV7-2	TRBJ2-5	TGTGCCAGCAGCCGGGCAAGACAAGAGACCCAGTACTTC	CASSRARQETQYF
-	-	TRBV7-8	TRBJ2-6	TGTGCCAGCAGCTTGGAAGGGGCCCTGACTTTC	CASSLEGALTF
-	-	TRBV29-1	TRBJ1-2	TGCAGCGTTGAATATACGTTTAGCTATGGCTACACCTTC	CSVEYTFSYGYTF
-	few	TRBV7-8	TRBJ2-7	TGTGCCAGCAGCGCCCGACAGGATGATTCCTACGAGCAGTACTTC	CASSARQDDSYEQYF
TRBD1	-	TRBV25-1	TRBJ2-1	TGTGCCAGCAGACGACAGGGATCGAATGAGCAGTTCTTC	CASRRQGSNEQFF
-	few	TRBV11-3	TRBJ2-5	TGTGCCAGCAGCTTAGAGCCCGGGATGACCCAGTACTTC	CASSLEPGMTQYF
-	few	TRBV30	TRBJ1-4	TGTGCCTGGAACAAGAAGAGCCCGGGGATAAATGAAAAACTGTTTTTT	CAWNKKSPGINEKLFF
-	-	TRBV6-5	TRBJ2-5	TGTGCCAGCAGTTACTCGAATTTGGAGACCCAGTACTTC	CASSYSNLETQYF
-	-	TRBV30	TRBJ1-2	TGTGCCTGGATGGGCCAACGATTTGCTAACTATGGCTACACCTTC	CAWMGQRFANYGYTF
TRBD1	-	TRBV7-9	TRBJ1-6	TGTGCCAGCAGCACCGGGACAGTGCTCTATAATTCACCCCTCCACTTT	CASSTGTVLYNSPLHF
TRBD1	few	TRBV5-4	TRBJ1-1	TGTGCCAGCACTAGACCAACAGGGGCCACTGAAGCTTTCTTT	CASTRPTGATEAFF
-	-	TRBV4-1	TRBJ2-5	TGCGCCAGCAGACCTGGGGGCGGCCAGCAAGAGACCCAGTACTTC	CASRPGGGQQETQYF
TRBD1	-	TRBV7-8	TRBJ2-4	TGTGCCAGCGGCCCGACAGGGACACTAGCCAAAAACATTCAGTACTTC	CASGPTGTLAKNIQYF
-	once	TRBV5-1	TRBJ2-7	TGCGCCAGCAGCTTGGCCAACGCCTACGAGCAGTACTTC	CASSLANAYEQYF
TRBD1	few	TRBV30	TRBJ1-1	TGTGCCTGGGACCTGGGACAGGGGACTGAAGCTTTCTTT	CAWDLGQGTEAFF
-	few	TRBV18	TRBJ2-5	TGTGCCAGCTCACCAATTAGGGGTAGCGAGCCCCAAGAGACCCAGTACTTC	CASSPIRGSEPQETQYF
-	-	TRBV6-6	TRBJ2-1	TGTGCCAGCAGTCAGATTAATGAGCAGTTCTTC	CASSQINEQFF
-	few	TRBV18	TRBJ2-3	TGTGCCAGCTCATCTCTGACCCTGGGCCCAGATACGCAGTATTTT	CASSSLTLGPDTQYF
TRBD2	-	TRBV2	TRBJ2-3	TGTGCCAGCAGTGAATGGACGGGAGCGGGGGGCGGAGATACGCAGTATTTT	CASSEWTGAGGGDTQYF
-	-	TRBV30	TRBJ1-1	TGTGCCTGGAGGGCACAGGGCCTCTACACTGAAGCTTTCTTT	CAWRAQGLYTEAFF
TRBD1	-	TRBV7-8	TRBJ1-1	TGTGCCAGCAGCTTCACGGGGACAGCCAACACTGAAGCTTTCTTT	CASSFTGTANTEAFF
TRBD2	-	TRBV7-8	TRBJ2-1	TGTGCCAGCAGCCTACGTGTGGGACTAGCTTATAATGAGCAGTTCTTC	CASSLRVGLAYNEQFF
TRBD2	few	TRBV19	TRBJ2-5	TGTGCCAGTACCCAACGGGGGGTGGGAGAGACCCAGTACTTC	CASTQRGVGETQYF
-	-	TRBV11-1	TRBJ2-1	TGTGCCAGCAGCCCTCTCCTAATCTTAGACAATGAGCAGTTCTTC	CASSPLLILDNEQFF
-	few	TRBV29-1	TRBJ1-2	TGCAGCATTGGGGGTCCCTTGTCTAACTATGGCTACACCTTC	CSIGGPLSNYGYTF
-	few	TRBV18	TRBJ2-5	TGTGCCAGCTCACCAGAACAAGAGACCCAGTACTTC	CASSPEQETQYF
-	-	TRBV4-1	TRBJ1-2	TGCGCCAGCAGCCAGTTCGGCCGGGACCGCGGTTCTGGCTACACCTTC	CASSQFGRDRGSGYTF
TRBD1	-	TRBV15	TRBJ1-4	TGTGCCACCAGCAGAGATCCTGGGACAGAAAATGAAAAACTGTTTTTT	CATSRDPGTENEKLFF
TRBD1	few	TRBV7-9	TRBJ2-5	TGTGCCAGCAGCCCCCGGACAGGGTACCAAGAGACCCAGTACTTC	CASSPRTGYQETQYF
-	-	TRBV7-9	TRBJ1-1	TGTGCCAGCAGCCCCGGGACGGCCCCCCGCGACACTGAAGCTTTCTTT	CASSPGTAPRDTEAFF
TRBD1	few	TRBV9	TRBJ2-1	TGTGCCAGCAGCGTAGAAGGAACAGGGGCAAGGGAGCAGTTCTTC	CASSVEGTGAREQFF
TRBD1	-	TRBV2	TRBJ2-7	TGTGCCAGCAGTGAATGGACAGGGGGATCCGAGCAGTACTTC	CASSEWTGGSEQYF
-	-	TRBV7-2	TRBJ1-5	TGTGCCAGCAGCTTACAGGGGCTAAGTCAGCCCCAGCATTTT	CASSLQGLSQPQHF
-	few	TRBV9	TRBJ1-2	TGTGCCAGCAGCGTAACGTTAAACTATGGCTACACCTTC	CASSVTLNYGYTF
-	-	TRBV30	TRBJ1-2	TGTGCCTGGGGGAGGGGCCCGGGCTATGGCTACACCTTC	CAWGRGPGYGYTF
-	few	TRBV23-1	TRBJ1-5	TGCGCCAGCAATTCAGGGGAACAGCCCCAGCATTTT	CASNSGEQPQHF
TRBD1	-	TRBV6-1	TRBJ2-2	TGTGCCAGCAGTGAAATGGGACAGCCTAACACCGGGGAGCTGTTTTTT	CASSEMGQPNTGELFF
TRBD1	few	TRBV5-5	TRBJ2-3	TGTGCCAGCAGCTTGTTGACAGGGGGCGCAGATACGCAGTATTTT	CASSLLTGGADTQYF
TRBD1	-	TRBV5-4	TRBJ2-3	TGTGCCAGCAGCCCGTTAACAGGGGAGCGCACAGATACGCAGTATTTT	CASSPLTGERTDTQYF
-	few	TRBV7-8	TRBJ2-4	TGTGCCAGCAGCTTAGATGGGCTAGCCAAAAACATTCAGTACTTC	CASSLDGLAKNIQYF
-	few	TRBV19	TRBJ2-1	TGTGCCAGTAGTGCCCCTGGACAGCGGCTAAATGAGCAGTTCTTC	CASSAPGQRLNEQFF
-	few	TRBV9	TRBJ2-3	TGTGCCAGCAGCTCCGGGGACAAGGATACGCAGTATTTT	CASSSGDKDTQYF
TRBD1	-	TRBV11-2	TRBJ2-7	TGTGCCAGCAGCTTTTACACAGGGGGCGAGCAGTACTTC	CASSFYTGGEQYF
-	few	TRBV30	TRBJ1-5	TGTGCCTGGAGTGGCAGGTGGGGGAATCAGCCCCAGCATTTT	CAWSGRWGNQPQHF
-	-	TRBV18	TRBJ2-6	TGTGCCAGCTCACCGACAGGGGAGGGCTCTGGGGCCAACGTCCTGACTTTC	CASSPTGEGSGANVLTF
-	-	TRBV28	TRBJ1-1	TGTGCCAGCAGCCTACCCCAGGGGAGGGAGAACACTGAAGCTTTCTTT	CASSLPQGRENTEAFF
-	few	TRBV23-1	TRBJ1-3	TGCGCCCAACCTTCGGGAAACACCATATATTTT	CAQPSGNTIYF
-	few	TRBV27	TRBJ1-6	TGTGCCAGCAGTCCTCGGGGTTCACCCCTCCACTTT	CASSPRGSPLHF
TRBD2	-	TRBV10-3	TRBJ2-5	TGTGCCATCAGAGGGACTAGCGGGGGATCGTACTTC	CAIRGTSGGSYF
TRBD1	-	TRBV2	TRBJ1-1	TGTGCCAGCAGGGGCCCGACAGGGTTGACGAACACTGAAGCTTTCTTT	CASRGPTGLTNTEAFF